The 28 T cell receptor beta chains given below trace back to one sample, sequenced in a study of T cells in localized non-small cell lung cancer. Some clones are missing from TCRdb's copy, which holds only in-frame ones; the method was immunoSEQ multiplex PCR. Of tens of thousands of clones in the sample, more than 80% were seen once. This specimen was peripheral blood, taken before any cancer treatment. The receptor source for this set is a woman aged 40 to 75 with stage I lung adenocarcinoma.

This clone was seen a few times. The chain carries TRBV7-2 and TRBJ2-1; D unclear. This CDR3 region has 12 residues. Trimming cost V 5 bases and J 9 bases, with 11 bases left between them. Germline CDR1 is SGHTA and CDR2 is FQGNSA. The CDR3 is CASSRDVLEQFF. CDR3 DNA: TGTGCCAGCAGCCGAGACGTTCTTGAGCAGTTCTTC. The whole variable domain, remainder taken from reference TRBV7-2 and TRBJ2-1, is GAGVSQSPSNKVTEKGKDVELRCDPISGHTALYWYRQSLGQGLEFLIYFQGNSAPDKSGLPSDRFSAERTGGSVSTLTIQRTQQEDSAVYLCASSRDVLEQFFGPGTRLTVL.

This clone was recorded a few times. This chain connects TRBV6-4 to TRBJ1-1; D not resolved. CDR3 length: 13 residues. Looked up from germline, CDR1 is MRHNA and CDR2 is SNTAGT. The V end lost 2 bases, the J end lost 1 base, and 5 bases lay between the germline ends. Here the CDR3 reads CASSDLENTEAFF. The DNA for the CDR3 is TGTGCCAGCAGTGACCTGGAGAACACTGAAGCTTTCTTT.

The chain carries TRBV27 and TRBJ2-1, with D possibly being TRBD1 (5 bases). Trimming shortened V by 2 bases and J by 4 bases, and 12 bases separated the two germline ends. CDR3 size: 15 residues. From germline, CDR1 is MNHEY and CDR2 SMNVEV (reference sequence). CDR3 sequence: CASSLGQGRYNEQFF. The CDR3, as DNA: TGTGCCAGCAGTTTAGGGCAGGGCCGTTACAATGAGCAGTTCTTC.

V usage is TRBV30 and J usage is TRBJ1-2; D might be TRBD1 (5 bases). V lost 1 base, J lost 7 bases, and 7 bases lay in between. Looked up from germline, CDR1 is GTSNPN and CDR2 is SVGIG (reference sequence). This CDR3 spans 11 amino acids. The CDR3: CAWSDRRGYTF. In DNA form, the CDR3 reads TGTGCCTGGAGTGACAGGCGTGGCTACACCTTC.

The rearrangement joins TRBV4-3 to TRBJ1-2, with TRBD1 matching 9 bases. The length of the CDR3 is 14 residues. V lost 0 bases to trimming and J lost 8 bases; unmatched junction nucleotides: 4. The germline V gene has CDR1 LGHNA and CDR2 YSLEER. For the CDR3, the DNA is TGCGCCAGCAGCCAAGAAACAGGGGGCGGCGGCTACACCTTC. This gives the protein CASSQETGGGGYTF.

V and J are TRBV7-9 and TRBJ2-1; 8 positions match TRBD1. CDR1 SEHNR and CDR2 FQNEAQ come from the germline V gene (reference sequence). There are 16 residues in the CDR3. V shed 5 bases, J shed 5 bases, and the junction held 11 bases outside the gene matches. The CDR3 nucleotides are TGTGCCAGCAGCCGAGAGGACAGGGTGGTAGACAATGAGCAGTTCTTC. Translating gives CASSREDRVVDNEQFF.

The chain joins TRBV7-2 to TRBJ2-5; TRBD2 might be the D (6 bases). CDR3 length equals 16 residues. Germline CDR1 SGHTA, CDR2 FQGNSA. Trimming stripped 2 bases from V and 5 bases from J, with 18 bases between. CDR3 nucleotides: TGTGCCAGCAGCTTATCGCGGGGACCAAAGGCGGAGACCCAGTACTTC. Residues: CASSLSRGPKAETQYF.

The chain has TRBV10-3 and TRBJ1-5; TRBD1 matches at 10 bases. Germline V gene lookup returns CDR1 ENHRY and CDR2 SYGVKD. CDR3 length equals 14 residues. J gave up 5 bases and V 4 bases, and 2 bases lay outside the gene matches. The CDR3 bases are TGTGCCATCAGTGGCGGACAGGGGGATCAGCCCCAGCATTTT. Translating it yields CAISGGQGDQPQHF.

The chain is built from TRBV7-2 and TRBJ2-5; TRBD1 might be the D (6 bases). This CDR3 is built from 13 residues. Germline loops: CDR1 SGHTA, CDR2 FQGNSA. With 8 bases removed from V and 5 bases from J, the gap between germline ends came to 15 bases. The CDR3 DNA sequence: TGTGCCAGCTCCCAGGGGCCAGGGGAGACCCAGTACTTC. It yields the protein CASSQGPGETQYF.

J is TRBJ1-5 and V is TRBV9; D not certain. The CDR3 consists of 13 residues. CDR1 is SGDLS and CDR2 is YYNGEE in the germline V gene. Trimming took 0 bases from V and 4 from J, leaving 5 bases between them. The CDR3 protein is CASSVVPNQPQHF. The CDR3 DNA is TGTGCCAGCAGCGTAGTCCCGAATCAGCCCCAGCATTTT.

This clone has only a few counts. The chain uses TRBV7-6 and TRBJ2-5; D may match TRBD1 or TRBD2 (5 bases each). V dropped 1 base and J dropped 5 bases, with 11 bases sitting between them. The CDR3 totals 14 residues. Germline CDR1 reads SGHVS; CDR2 reads FNYEAQ. CDR3 in DNA: TGTGCCAGCAGCTTAGAGGGGAGTTTTGAGACCCAGTACTTC. This sequence encodes CASSLEGSFETQYF.

This chain links TRBV6-5 with TRBJ1-1; D gene unclear. There are 13 residues in the CDR3. Trimming cost V 7 bases and J 4 bases, with 13 bases left between them. Germline CDR1 MNHEY, CDR2 SVGAGI. CDR3 DNA: TGTGCCAGCACCGGGAGAGCCGGCACTGAAGCTTTCTTT. It yields the protein CASTGRAGTEAFF.

The V gene is TRBV18, the J gene TRBJ1-1; TRBD1 aligns across 11 bases. The J segment lost 1 base and the V segment lost 5 bases, leaving 9 bases of the junction unmatched. The CDR3 spans 17 residues. Germline lookup yields CDR1 KGHSH and CDR2 LQKENI. CDR3 nucleotides: TGTGCCAGCTCATCACTTAGGACAGGGGGCAGGAACACTGAAGCTTTCTTT. This encodes CASSSLRTGGRNTEAFF.

This clone was found once. This chain uses TRBV29-1 with TRBJ2-5, with TRBD2 matching over 11 bases. The germline CDR1 and CDR2 sequences are SQVTM and ANQGSEA. The CDR3 runs 14 residues. Losses at the gene ends were 5 bases for V and 5 bases for J; bases not matched to a gene: 7. CDR3 DNA: TGCAGCGTTCTAATAGCGGGGGGGTGGGAGACCCAGTACTTC. Its protein is CSVLIAGGWETQYF.

The chain recombines TRBV10-3 with TRBJ1-6, with 10 positions matching TRBD1. The CDR3 runs to 17 residues. J was trimmed by 5 bases and V by 5 bases; bases with no gene match: 9. The germline V gene has CDR1 ENHRY and CDR2 SYGVKD. DNA for the CDR3: TGTGCCATCAGTAAGGACAGGGGGAGAGTAAATAATTCACCCCTCCACTTT. As protein: CAISKDRGRVNNSPLHF.

The rearrangement uses TRBV7-2 and TRBJ1-1, with TRBD1 matching over 8 bases. With V trimmed by 6 bases and J by 4 bases, 4 bases remained unmatched. CDR3 length: 13 amino acids. Germline V lookup: CDR1 SGHTA, CDR2 FQGNSA. CDR3 loop: CASSLDRATEAFF. The DNA for the CDR3 is TGTGCCAGCAGTTTGGACAGGGCCACTGAAGCTTTCTTT.

V is TRBV6-1 and J is TRBJ1-2; TRBD1 aligns across 7 bases. The V segment lost 0 bases and the J segment 4 bases; nucleotides outside the gene matches: 11. From germline, CDR1 is MNHNS and CDR2 SASEGT. The CDR3 totals 17 residues. The CDR3 region has the DNA TGTGCCAGCAGTGAAGCGAGGGCGGGACAGAACCTCTATGGCTACACCTTC. This translates into CASSEARAGQNLYGYTF.

The chain is built from TRBV4-3 and TRBJ1-4, with unresolved D. CDR3 size: 15 residues. The V end lost 0 bases, the J end lost 5 bases, and 10 bases lay between the germline ends. In germline, CDR1 is LGHNA, CDR2 YSLEER. CDR3 sequence (DNA): TGCGCCAGCAGCCAAGATCCCGGGCCCAATGAAAAACTGTTTTTT. Its translation is CASSQDPGPNEKLFF.

This clone appeared once. The chain combines TRBV27 with TRBJ2-2; 10 positions match TRBD1. This CDR3 region has 17 residues. Trimming took 2 bases from V and 2 from J; bases not matched to a gene: 5. CDR1 is MNHEY and CDR2 is SMNVEV in the germline V gene (reference sequence). The CDR3 coding sequence is TGTGCCAGCAGTTTAGTCGGGACAGGGGCAAACACCGGGGAGCTGTTTTTT. Protein sequence: CASSLVGTGANTGELFF.

The rearrangement joins TRBV10-3 to TRBJ2-1, with D tentatively TRBD2 (5 bases). Trimming removed 3 bases from V and 9 bases from J, with 12 bases in between. The CDR3 spans 13 residues. The germline CDR1 and CDR2 sequences are ENHRY and SYGVKD. CDR3 sequence (DNA): TGTGCCATCAGTGAATTTGAGGCGGGTGAGCAGTTCTTC. This codes for CAISEFEAGEQFF.

The gene calls are TRBV7-2 and TRBJ1-5, with a weak D call TRBD1 (6 bases). Per the germline V gene, CDR1 is SGHTA and CDR2 is FQGNSA. The CDR3 runs to 15 residues. The V gene lost 2 bases and the J gene lost 5 bases, with 13 bases spanning the gap. CDR3: CASSLPPGGYQPQHF. CDR3 DNA sequence: TGTGCCAGCAGCTTACCGCCGGGGGGCTATCAGCCCCAGCATTTT. Together with reference TRBV7-2 and TRBJ1-5, the CDR3 gives the full variable domain: GAGVSQSPSNKVTEKGKDVELRCDPISGHTALYWYRQSLGQGLEFLIYFQGNSAPDKSGLPSDRFSAERTGGSVSTLTIQRTQQEDSAVYLCASSLPPGGYQPQHFGDGTRLSIL.

A single count supports this clone. The chain combines TRBV7-2 with TRBJ2-5; 8 bases map to TRBD2. Germline V gene lookup returns CDR1 SGHTA and CDR2 FQGNSA. V trimming: 4 bases; J trimming: 2 bases; junction bases outside the gene matches: 3. This CDR3 contains 14 residues. CDR3 sequence: CASSSIAGQETQYF. CDR3 DNA: TGTGCCAGCAGCTCGATAGCGGGGCAAGAGACCCAGTACTTC.

The J gene is TRBJ2-7, the V gene TRBV27; TRBD2 might be the D (6 bases). The CDR3 totals 14 residues. The germline gives CDR1 MNHEY, CDR2 SMNVEV (reference sequence). The V end lost 3 bases, the J end lost 1 base, and 10 bases lay between the germline ends. In nucleotides, the CDR3 is TGTGCCAGCAGTTTCGGAGGGGCTTCCTACGAGCAGTACTTC. Translated, it gives CASSFGGASYEQYF.

The rearrangement links TRBV7-2 to TRBJ2-7, with TRBD1 matching over 9 bases. Germline V gene lookup returns CDR1 SGHTA and CDR2 FQGNSA. The length of the CDR3 is 15 residues. Trimming removed 4 bases from V and 3 bases from J; junction bases left unmatched: 7. CDR3 nucleotide sequence: TGTGCCAGCAGCTATTCGACAGGGGGAAACTACGAGCAGTACTTC. Residues: CASSYSTGGNYEQYF. The variable domain in full, with the rest retrieved from reference TRBV7-2 and TRBJ2-7, is GAGVSQSPSNKVTEKGKDVELRCDPISGHTALYWYRQSLGQGLEFLIYFQGNSAPDKSGLPSDRFSAERTGGSVSTLTIQRTQQEDSAVYLCASSYSTGGNYEQYFGPGTRLTVT.

This clone was seen only a few times. The rearrangement links TRBV5-1 to TRBJ2-3, with 8 bases aligning to TRBD2. After removal of 3 bases from V and 1 base from J, the junction contained 7 bases not matched to a gene. Germline V gene lookup returns CDR1 SGHRS and CDR2 YFSETQ. The CDR3 consists of 16 residues. DNA of the CDR3: TGCGCCAGCAGCTCCCTGCCGGGACTAGGCACAGATACGCAGTATTTT. Its translation is CASSSLPGLGTDTQYF.

This chain connects TRBV9 to TRBJ2-3, with no clear D. Trimming removed 0 bases at V and 4 bases at J, with 6 bases between. Germline V CDR1 and CDR2: SGDLS, YYNGEE. This CDR3 is built from 13 residues. DNA of the CDR3: TGTGCCAGCAGCGTAGAAGCTCCAGATACGCAGTATTTT. It yields the protein CASSVEAPDTQYF. Filled out from reference TRBV9 and TRBJ2-3, the complete variable domain reads DSGVTQTPKHLITATGQRVTLRCSPRSGDLSVYWYQQSLDQGLQFLIQYYNGEERAKGNILERFSAQQFPDLHSELNLSSLELGDSALYFCASSVEAPDTQYFGPGTRLTVL.

This clone was observed a handful of times. The chain uses TRBV7-6 and TRBJ2-1; tentative D call: TRBD2 (7 bases). Looked up from germline, CDR1 is SGHVS and CDR2 is FNYEAQ. The CDR3 contains 16 residues. Trimming removed 7 bases at V and 0 bases at J, with 16 bases between. This chain's CDR3 is CASTTRGGSSYNEQFF. The CDR3 nucleotides read TGTGCCAGCACCACAAGGGGGGGCAGCTCCTACAATGAGCAGTTCTTC.

J is TRBJ2-2 and V is TRBV5-1; D may be TRBD1 (6 bases). Trimming pared 4 bases from V and 9 bases from J, leaving 22 bases between. The CDR3 runs 16 residues. Germline CDR1 and CDR2: SGHRS and YFSETQ. The CDR3 is CASSLRQATSIRELFF. The CDR3 bases are TGCGCCAGCAGCCTCAGACAGGCGACTTCCATAAGGGAGCTGTTTTTT. Full variable domain (missing parts from reference TRBV5-1 and TRBJ2-2): KAGVTQTPRYLIKTRGQQVTLSCSPISGHRSVSWYQQTPGQGLQFLFEYFSETQRNKGNFPGRFSGRQFSNSRSEMNVSTLELGDSALYLCASSLRQATSIRELFFGEGSRLTVL.